Here is one T cell receptor beta chain with its context. The target antigen is unknown. This sample is part of a study of T cell responses to AZD1222 COVID-19 vaccine. The study's findings and limits: White British people made up most donors, females outnumbered males, and clonal diversity was possibly underestimated. Just five or six AZD1222 recipients were seropositive at baseline. Spike-specific TCR breadth rose after two AZD1222 doses, and depth rose as well.

This table comes from immunoSEQ multiplex PCR, and its TCRdb copy is limited to in-frame clones, with some not included. The sample has around 84,000 clones, approximately 86% seen once. Trimming at V came to 4 bases and at J to 10 bases, leaving 8 bases not matched to a gene. The germline V gene has CDR1 LNHDA and CDR2 SQIVND (reference sequence). The CDR3 covers 14 residues. The chain couples TRBV19 to TRBJ1-4; the match to TRBD1 covers 8 bases. The source was peripheral blood, collected on day 0 of MenACWY control vaccination. The receptor was derived from an adult in good health. This chain's CDR3 is CASSKDREKGKLFF. For the CDR3, the DNA is TGTGCCAGTAGTAAGGACAGGGAAAAAGGAAAACTGTTTTTT.